This T cell receptor beta chain was profiled in a study of blood T cell repertoires in COVID-19. The protocol was immunoSEQ multiplex PCR, while the TCRdb copy is restricted to in-frame clones and leaves out a portion. Of about 200,000 clones in the sample, approximately 87% were seen once. Germline CDR1 and CDR2: KGHSH and LQKENI. The ends were cut back, 4 bases at V and 7 bases at J, with 8 bases in the middle. The length of the CDR3 is 13 residues. This rearrangement joins TRBV18 to TRBJ1-6; D perhaps matches TRBD1 (5 bases). This clonotype originated in a woman aged 50 to 60 with acute or convalescent COVID-19. Sequencing was performed on peripheral blood. The CDR3 coding sequence is TGTGCCAGCTCACGGGACTCAAATTCACCCCTCCACTTT. The encoded protein is CASSRDSNSPLHF.